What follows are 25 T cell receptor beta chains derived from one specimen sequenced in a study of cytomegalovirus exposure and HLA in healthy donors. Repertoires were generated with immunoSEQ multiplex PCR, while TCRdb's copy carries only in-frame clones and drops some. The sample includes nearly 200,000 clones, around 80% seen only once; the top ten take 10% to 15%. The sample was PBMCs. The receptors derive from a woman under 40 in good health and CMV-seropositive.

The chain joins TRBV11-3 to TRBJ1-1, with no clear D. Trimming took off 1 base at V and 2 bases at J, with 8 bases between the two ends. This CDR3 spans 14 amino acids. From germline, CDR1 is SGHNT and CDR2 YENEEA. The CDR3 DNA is TGTGCCAGCAGCTTAGGGGCAGCAAACACTGAAGCTTTCTTT. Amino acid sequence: CASSLGAANTEAFF.

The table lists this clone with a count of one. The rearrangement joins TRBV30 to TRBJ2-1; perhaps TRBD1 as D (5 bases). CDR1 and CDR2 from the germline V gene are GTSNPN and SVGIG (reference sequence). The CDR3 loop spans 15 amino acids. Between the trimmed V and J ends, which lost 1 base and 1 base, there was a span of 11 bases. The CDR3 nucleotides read TGTGCCTGGAGTGCCCGTCGGACATCCTACAATGAGCAGTTCTTC. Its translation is CAWSARRTSYNEQFF.

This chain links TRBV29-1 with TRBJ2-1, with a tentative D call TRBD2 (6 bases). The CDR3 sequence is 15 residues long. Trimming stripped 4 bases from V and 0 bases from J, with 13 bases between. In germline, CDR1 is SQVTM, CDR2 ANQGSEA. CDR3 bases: TGCAGCGTTGTCATAGCGGCCCGCTCCTACAATGAGCAGTTCTTC. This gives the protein CSVVIAARSYNEQFF.

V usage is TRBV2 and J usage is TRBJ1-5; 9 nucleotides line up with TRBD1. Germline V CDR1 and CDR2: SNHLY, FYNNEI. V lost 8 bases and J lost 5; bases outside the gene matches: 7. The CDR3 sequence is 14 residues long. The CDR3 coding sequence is TGTGCCAGCTCGGACAGGGGAGGTTATCAGCCCCAGCATTTT. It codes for CASSDRGGYQPQHF.

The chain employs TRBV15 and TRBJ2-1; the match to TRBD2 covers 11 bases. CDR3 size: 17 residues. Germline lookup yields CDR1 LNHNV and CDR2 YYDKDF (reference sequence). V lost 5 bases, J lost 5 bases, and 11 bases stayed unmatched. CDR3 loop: CATSAGATSGKDNEQFF. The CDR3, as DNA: TGTGCCACCAGCGCGGGGGCGACTAGCGGGAAAGACAATGAGCAGTTCTTC.

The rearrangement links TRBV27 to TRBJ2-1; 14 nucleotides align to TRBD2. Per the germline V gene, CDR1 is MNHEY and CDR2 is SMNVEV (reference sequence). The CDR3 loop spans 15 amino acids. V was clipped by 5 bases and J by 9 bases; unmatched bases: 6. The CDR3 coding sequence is TGTGCCAGCAGTCTCCGACTAGCGGGAGGGCCTGAGCAGTTCTTC. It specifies CASSLRLAGGPEQFF.

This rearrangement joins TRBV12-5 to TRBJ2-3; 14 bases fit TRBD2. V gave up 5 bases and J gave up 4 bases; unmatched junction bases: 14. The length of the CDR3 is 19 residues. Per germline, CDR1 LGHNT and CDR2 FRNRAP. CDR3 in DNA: TGTGCTAGTGGTAACCCAAGACTAGCGGGAGGGAGTTTTGCAGATACGCAGTATTTT. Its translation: CASGNPRLAGGSFADTQYF.

CDR3 region: CASSQGLLSGSKTGELFF. As DNA, the CDR3 is TGTGCCAGCAGCCAGGGATTACTTAGCGGGAGTAAAACCGGGGAGCTGTTTTTT. This chain joins TRBV4-2 and TRBJ2-2; 9 positions match TRBD2. The V segment lost 3 bases and the J segment 5 bases; nucleotides outside the gene matches: 13. Germline CDR1 LGHNA, CDR2 YNFKEQ. The CDR3 runs to 18 residues.

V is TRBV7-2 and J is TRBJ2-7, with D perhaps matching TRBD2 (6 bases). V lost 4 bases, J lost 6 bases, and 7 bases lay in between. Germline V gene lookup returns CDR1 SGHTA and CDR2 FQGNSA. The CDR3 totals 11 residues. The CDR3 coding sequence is TGTGCCAGCAGCTCGGGACTCGAGCAGTACTTC. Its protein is CASSSGLEQYF.

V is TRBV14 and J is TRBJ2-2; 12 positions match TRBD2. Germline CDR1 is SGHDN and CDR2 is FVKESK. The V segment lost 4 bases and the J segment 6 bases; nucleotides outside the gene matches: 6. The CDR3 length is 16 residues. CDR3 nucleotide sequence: TGTGCCAGCAGCCTCCGACTAGCGGGAGTTTCCGGGGAGCTGTTTTTT. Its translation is CASSLRLAGVSGELFF.

CDR3 sequence (DNA): TGTGCCAGCAGCCACGGGACTAGCGGGAGACAACTCAATTCCGAGCAGTACTTC. Encoded protein: CASSHGTSGRQLNSEQYF. This chain joins TRBV11-2 and TRBJ2-7, with 14 positions matching TRBD2. CDR3 length: 18 residues. V was clipped by 5 bases and J by 6 bases; unmatched bases: 15. In germline, CDR1 is SGHAT, CDR2 FQNNGV.

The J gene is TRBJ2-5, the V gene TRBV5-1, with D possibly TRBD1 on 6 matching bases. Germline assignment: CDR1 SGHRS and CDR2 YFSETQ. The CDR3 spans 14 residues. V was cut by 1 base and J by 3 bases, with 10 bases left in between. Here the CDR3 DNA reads TGCGCCAGCAGCTTGACAGGGCTGGAAGAGACCCAGTACTTC. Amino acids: CASSLTGLEETQYF. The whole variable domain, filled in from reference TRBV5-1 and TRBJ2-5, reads KAGVTQTPRYLIKTRGQQVTLSCSPISGHRSVSWYQQTPGQGLQFLFEYFSETQRNKGNFPGRFSGRQFSNSRSEMNVSTLELGDSALYLCASSLTGLEETQYFGPGTRLLVL.

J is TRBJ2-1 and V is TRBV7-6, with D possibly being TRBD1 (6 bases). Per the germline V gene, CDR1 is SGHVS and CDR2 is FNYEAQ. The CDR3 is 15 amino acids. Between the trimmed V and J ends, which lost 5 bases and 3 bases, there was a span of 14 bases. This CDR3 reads CASSLKGDHYNEQFF. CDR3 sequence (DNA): TGTGCCAGCAGCCTGAAGGGGGACCACTACAATGAGCAGTTCTTC.

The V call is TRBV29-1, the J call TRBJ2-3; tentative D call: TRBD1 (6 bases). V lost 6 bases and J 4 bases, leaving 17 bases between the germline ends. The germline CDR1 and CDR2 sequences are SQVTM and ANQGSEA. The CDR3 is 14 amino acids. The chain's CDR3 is CSVDGGSRADTQYF. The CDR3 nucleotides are TGCAGCGTCGATGGGGGCTCCAGAGCAGATACGCAGTATTTT.

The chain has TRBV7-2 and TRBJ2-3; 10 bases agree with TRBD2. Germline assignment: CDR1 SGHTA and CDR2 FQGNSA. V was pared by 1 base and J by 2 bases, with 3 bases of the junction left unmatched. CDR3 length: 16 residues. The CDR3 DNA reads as TGTGCCAGCAGCTTAGGACTAGCGGGCATCACAGATACGCAGTATTTT. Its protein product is CASSLGLAGITDTQYF.

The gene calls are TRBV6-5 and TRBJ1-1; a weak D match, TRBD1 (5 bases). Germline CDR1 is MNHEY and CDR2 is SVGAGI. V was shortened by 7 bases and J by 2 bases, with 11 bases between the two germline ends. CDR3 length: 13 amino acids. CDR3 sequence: CASTQGGNTEAFF. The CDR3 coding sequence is TGTGCCAGCACCCAGGGCGGAAACACTGAAGCTTTCTTT.

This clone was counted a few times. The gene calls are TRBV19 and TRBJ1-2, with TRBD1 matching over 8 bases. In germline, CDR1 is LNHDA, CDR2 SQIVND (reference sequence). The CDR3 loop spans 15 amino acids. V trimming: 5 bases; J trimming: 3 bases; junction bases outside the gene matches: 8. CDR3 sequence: CASSVSQGADYGYTF. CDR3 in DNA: TGTGCCAGTAGTGTCTCTCAGGGGGCTGACTATGGCTACACCTTC.

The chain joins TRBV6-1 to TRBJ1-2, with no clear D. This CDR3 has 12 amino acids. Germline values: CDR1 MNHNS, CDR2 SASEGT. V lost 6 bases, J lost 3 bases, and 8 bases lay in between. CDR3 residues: CASSPGYYGYTF. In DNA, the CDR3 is TGTGCCAGCAGCCCGGGATACTATGGCTACACCTTC.

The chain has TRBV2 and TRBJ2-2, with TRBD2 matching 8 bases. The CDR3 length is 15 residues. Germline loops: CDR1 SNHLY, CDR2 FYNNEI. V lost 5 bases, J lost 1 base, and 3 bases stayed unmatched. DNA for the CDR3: TGTGCCAGCAGTAGCGGGAGCGGGAACACCGGGGAGCTGTTTTTT. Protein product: CASSSGSGNTGELFF.

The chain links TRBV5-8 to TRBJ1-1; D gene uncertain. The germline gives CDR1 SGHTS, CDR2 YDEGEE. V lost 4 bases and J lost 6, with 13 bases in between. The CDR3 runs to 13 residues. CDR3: CASSQPGTAEAFF. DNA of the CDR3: TGTGCCAGCAGCCAGCCGGGTACGGCTGAAGCTTTCTTT.

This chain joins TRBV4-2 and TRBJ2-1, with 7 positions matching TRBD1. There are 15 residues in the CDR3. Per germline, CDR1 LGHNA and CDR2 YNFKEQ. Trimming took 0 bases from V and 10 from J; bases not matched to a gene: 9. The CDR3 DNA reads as TGTGCCAGCAGCCAAGATGGGGACAGAAGCGGCGAGCAGTTCTTC. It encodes CASSQDGDRSGEQFF.

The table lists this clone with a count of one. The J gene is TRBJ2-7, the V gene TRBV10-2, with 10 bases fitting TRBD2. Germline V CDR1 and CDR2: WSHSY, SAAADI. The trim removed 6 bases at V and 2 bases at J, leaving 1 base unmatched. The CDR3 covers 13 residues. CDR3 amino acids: CASRGLATYEQYF. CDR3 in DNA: TGCGCCAGCAGGGGACTAGCGACCTACGAGCAGTACTTC.

The CDR3 loop reads CASRLGAGAGEQYF. CDR3 DNA sequence: TGTGCCAGCAGGCTCGGAGCGGGAGCGGGCGAGCAGTACTTC. The chain couples TRBV28 to TRBJ2-7; 8 bases fit TRBD2. Germline assignment: CDR1 MDHEN and CDR2 SYDVKM. The length of the CDR3 is 14 residues. Losses at the gene ends were 6 bases for V and 6 bases for J; bases not matched to a gene: 10.

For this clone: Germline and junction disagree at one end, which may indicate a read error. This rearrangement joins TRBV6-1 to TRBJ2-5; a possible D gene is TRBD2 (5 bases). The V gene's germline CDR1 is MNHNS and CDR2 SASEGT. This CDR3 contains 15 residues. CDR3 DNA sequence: TGTGCCAGCAGGGAAGAAAGGACTCTCCAAGAGACCCAGTACTTC. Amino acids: CASREERTLQETQYF.

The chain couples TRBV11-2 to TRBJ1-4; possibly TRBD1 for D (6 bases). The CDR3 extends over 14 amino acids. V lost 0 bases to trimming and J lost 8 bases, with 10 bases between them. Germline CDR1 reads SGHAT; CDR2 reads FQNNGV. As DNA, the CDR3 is TGTGCCAGCAGCTTAGACAGGGGCTCCGAAAAACTGTTTTTT. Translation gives CASSLDRGSEKLFF.